The clone carrying this T cell receptor beta chain was found many times. No antigen is known for it. Amplification of TCR beta CDR3 regions was performed using RNA transcripts as template. Using the HTBI primer set, a first-round RT-PCR was run on the TCR CDR3. From the multiplex PCR reads, TCRdb called clonotypes with MiXCR, one entry per CDR3 protein. This table holds about 590,000 distinct CDR3 sequences, 11% to 15% found once. The sample is drawn from a study of T cells in Graves' hyperthyroidism and ophthalmopathy. Study-level points and caveats: Also found in blood were most expanded thyroid clonotypes above 0.001. Before onset, ophthalmopathy was predicted by the model a median around 6.5 months earlier. A model built on 13 V-J features separated ophthalmopathy from stable hyperthyroidism.

Input material: blood. The sequence derives from a woman aged 18-35 years with Graves' ophthalmopathy.

CDR3 protein: CASSLGPAGYNPRYNEQFF. The CDR3 bases are TGTGCCAGCAGCTTAGGTCCCGCAGGATATAATCCAAGATACAATGAGCAGTTCTTC. This chain uses TRBV11-2 with TRBJ2-1, with D uncertain. Deletions cut 1 base from V and 4 bases from J, with 23 bases between. Germline CDR1 SGHAT, CDR2 FQNNGV. The CDR3 sequence is 19 residues long.